Listed below are T cell receptor beta chains from one sample, sequenced in a study of T cell responses to AZD1222 COVID-19 vaccine. Repertoires were generated with immunoSEQ multiplex PCR, while TCRdb's copy carries only in-frame clones and drops some. The sample records more than 90,000 clones, approximately 83% being singletons. Material: peripheral blood, obtained on day 0 of AZD1222 vaccination. The receptors originated from an adult in good health. The CDR3 runs from the conserved cysteine through the conserved F or W. The D gene is left open where the match is weak. Rows give clone size only sometimes, using once, few, many, or a class for an expanded clone.

j_call v_call clone_size d_call cdr3_aa cdr3_nt
TRBJ1-2 TRBV5-1 NA NA CPTHGSWYGYTF TGTCCCACGCATGGAAGTTGGTATGGCTACACCTTC
TRBJ2-7 TRBV28 NA NA CASSLWAEQYF TGTGCCAGCAGTTTATGGGCAGAGCAGTACTTC
TRBJ2-5 TRBV7-9 NA NA CASSLIPLGGIETQYF TGTGCCAGCAGCTTGATCCCCCTGGGCGGTATAGAGACCCAGTACTTC
TRBJ2-2 TRBV19 once NA CASRAGANTGELFF TGTGCCAGTAGGGCGGGTGCGAACACCGGGGAGCTGTTTTTT
TRBJ1-3 TRBV7-9 NA NA CASSLETGSTIYF TGTGCCAGCAGCTTAGAAACGGGTTCAACCATATATTTT
TRBJ1-3 TRBV28 few NA CASSLIRDTLNTIYF TGTGCCAGCAGTTTAATCCGGGACACGCTAAACACCATATATTTT
TRBJ1-4 TRBV6-2/TRBV6-3 NA NA CASSQDVQGWEKLFF TGTGCCAGCAGTCAGGACGTACAGGGCTGGGAAAAACTGTTTTTT
TRBJ2-5 TRBV5-5 once NA CASSVLAAQETQYF TGTGCCAGCAGTGTATTAGCGGCCCAAGAGACCCAGTACTTC
TRBJ1-5 TRBV10-1 once NA CASRGGPRQQPQHF TGCGCCAGCAGGGGAGGGCCCCGCCAACAGCCCCAGCATTTT
TRBJ2-3 TRBV28 once NA CASRGGQGATDTQYF TGTGCCAGCAGGGGAGGGCAGGGGGCGACAGATACGCAGTATTTT
TRBJ2-7 TRBV19 NA NA CASSMSPSFGGEQYF TGTGCCAGTAGTATGAGTCCAAGTTTCGGGGGCGAGCAGTACTTC
TRBJ1-5 TRBV5-1 NA NA CASAVGSGNQPQHF TGCGCCAGCGCTGTGGGTTCCGGCAATCAGCCCCAGCATTTT
TRBJ2-1 TRBV6-5 NA NA CASSYRESPGNEQFF TGTGCCAGCAGTTACAGGGAGTCACCCGGGAATGAGCAGTTCTTC
TRBJ2-7 TRBV28 NA NA CASSPFWNSSYEQYF TGTGCCAGCAGCCCTTTTTGGAACAGCTCCTACGAGCAGTACTTC
TRBJ2-2 TRBV6-8 NA TRBD1 CASIRTGANTGELFF TGTGCCAGCATCCGAACAGGGGCCAACACCGGGGAGCTGTTTTTT
TRBJ1-4 TRBV30 NA NA CAWSATGLRGEKLFF TGTGCCTGGAGTGCCACCGGCCTTAGGGGGGAAAAACTGTTTTTT
TRBJ2-7 TRBV7-8 NA TRBD1 CASSSQPGQVGWEQYF TGTGCCAGCAGCTCCCAACCTGGACAGGTGGGGTGGGAGCAGTACTTC
TRBJ1-3 TRBV6-2/TRBV6-3 NA NA CASSYLSSGNTIYF TGTGCCAGCAGTTACTTATCCTCTGGAAACACCATATATTTT
TRBJ1-1 TRBV5-1 NA NA CASSPQLDTEAFF TGCGCCAGCAGCCCCCAGCTCGACACTGAAGCTTTCTTT
TRBJ2-3 TRBV7-9 NA NA CASSSRRPDIDTQYF TGTGCCAGCAGTTCACGGAGGCCAGATATAGATACGCAGTATTTT
TRBJ1-2 TRBV28 few NA CASSFPLGYYGYTF TGTGCCAGCAGTTTCCCCTTGGGGTACTATGGCTACACCTTC
TRBJ1-6 TRBV18 NA NA CASSPDRNSPLHF TGTGCCAGCTCACCAGACAGGAATTCACCCCTCCACTTT
TRBJ2-7 TRBV2 NA TRBD1 CASKQGAQNEQYF TGTGCCAGCAAACAGGGGGCGCAAAACGAGCAGTACTTC
TRBJ2-1 TRBV7-2 NA TRBD2 CARRTSGSGSYNEQFF TGTGCCAGAAGGACTAGCGGGAGTGGTTCCTACAATGAGCAGTTCTTC
TRBJ2-4 TRBV3-1/TRBV3-2 NA NA CASSQDTGSEGIQYF TGTGCCAGCAGCCAAGATACCGGGAGCGAAGGCATTCAGTACTTC
TRBJ1-2 TRBV5-4 NA NA CASSLQGSYGYTF TGTGCCAGCAGCTTGCAGGGTAGCTATGGCTACACCTTC
TRBJ2-7 TRBV18 once NA CASSPPDSYEQYF TGTGCCAGCTCACCACCAGACTCCTACGAGCAGTACTTC
TRBJ2-2 TRBV10-3 NA NA CAISESEKRPGELFF TGTGCCATCAGTGAGTCTGAGAAAAGGCCCGGGGAGCTGTTTTTT
TRBJ2-2 TRBV25-1 NA NA CASSDPNREGVTGELFF TGTGCCAGCAGTGACCCAAACAGGGAGGGTGTCACCGGGGAGCTGTTTTTT
TRBJ1-2 TRBV3-1/TRBV3-2 NA NA CASSQDTGRGYTF TGTGCCAGCAGCCAAGATACAGGGAGGGGCTACACCTTC
TRBJ2-7 TRBV5-1 NA TRBD1 CASSAGTESYEQYF TGCGCCAGCAGCGCCGGGACAGAATCCTACGAGCAGTACTTC
TRBJ1-5 TRBV6-2/TRBV6-3 NA NA CASSYSRQVDQPQHF TGTGCCAGCAGTTACTCGAGACAGGTAGATCAGCCCCAGCATTTT
TRBJ2-5 TRBV5-1 NA TRBD2 CASSLPRLAGGQETQYF TGCGCCAGCAGCTTGCCCAGACTAGCGGGGGGGCAAGAGACCCAGTACTTC
TRBJ1-2 TRBV6-1 NA NA CASSEAAEVGYTF TGTGCCAGCAGTGAAGCAGCGGAGGTTGGCTACACCTTC
TRBJ2-5 TRBV7-2 once NA CASSQTETQYF TGTGCCAGCAGCCAGACGGAGACCCAGTACTTC
TRBJ2-2 TRBV5-5 NA NA CASGFTESTGELFF TGTGCCAGCGGATTCACGGAAAGCACCGGGGAGCTGTTTTTT
TRBJ1-4 TRBV6-5 NA NA CASSYSGEANEKLFF TGTGCCAGCAGTTACTCGGGGGAAGCTAATGAAAAACTGTTTTTT
TRBJ2-1 TRBV19 NA TRBD2 CASSIRLAGGNEQFF TGTGCCAGTAGTATACGACTAGCGGGAGGAAATGAGCAGTTCTTC
TRBJ2-1 TRBV5-1 NA TRBD2 CASSFALAEAYNEQFF TGCGCCAGCAGCTTCGCACTAGCGGAAGCCTACAATGAGCAGTTCTTC
TRBJ1-5 TRBV18 NA NA CASSPFRGDGQPQHF TGTGCCAGCTCACCATTCCGGGGGGATGGTCAGCCCCAGCATTTT
TRBJ1-3 TRBV11-2 NA NA CASSQRGNTIYF TGTGCCAGCAGCCAGAGGGGAAACACCATATATTTT
TRBJ1-2 TRBV6-6 NA NA CASSYNVGDNYGYTF TGTGCCAGCAGTTACAACGTAGGAGATAACTATGGCTACACCTTC
TRBJ1-5 TRBV19 few NA CASTPGVRSNQPQHF TGTGCCAGTACCCCCGGAGTTAGAAGCAATCAGCCCCAGCATTTT
TRBJ1-2 TRBV6-2/TRBV6-3 NA TRBD1 CASSYFLGTGPYGYTF TGTGCCAGCAGTTACTTCCTTGGGACAGGCCCCTATGGCTACACCTTC
TRBJ1-1 TRBV28 few NA CASGGNTEAFF TGTGCCAGCGGGGGGAACACTGAAGCTTTCTTT